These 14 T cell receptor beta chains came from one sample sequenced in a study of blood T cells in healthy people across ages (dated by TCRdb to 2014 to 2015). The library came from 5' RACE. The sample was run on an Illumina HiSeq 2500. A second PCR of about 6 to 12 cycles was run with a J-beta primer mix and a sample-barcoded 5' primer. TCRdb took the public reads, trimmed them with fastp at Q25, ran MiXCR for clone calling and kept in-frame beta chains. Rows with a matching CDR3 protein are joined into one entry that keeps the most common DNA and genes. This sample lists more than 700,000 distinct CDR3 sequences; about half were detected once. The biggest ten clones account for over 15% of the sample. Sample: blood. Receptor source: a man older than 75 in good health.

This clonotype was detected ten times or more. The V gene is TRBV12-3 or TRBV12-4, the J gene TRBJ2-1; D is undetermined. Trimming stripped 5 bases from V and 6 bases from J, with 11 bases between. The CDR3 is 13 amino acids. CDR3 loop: CASSVGFTNEQFF. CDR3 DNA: TGTGCCAGCAGTGTAGGGTTCACCAATGAGCAGTTCTTC.

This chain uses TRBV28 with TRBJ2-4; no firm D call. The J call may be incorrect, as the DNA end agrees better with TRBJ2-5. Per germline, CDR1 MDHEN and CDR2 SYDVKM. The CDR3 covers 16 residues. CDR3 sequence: CASSFFSAGQQETQYF. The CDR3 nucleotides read TGTGCCAGCAGTTTCTTCTCGGCCGGCCAGCAAGAGACCCAGTACTTC.

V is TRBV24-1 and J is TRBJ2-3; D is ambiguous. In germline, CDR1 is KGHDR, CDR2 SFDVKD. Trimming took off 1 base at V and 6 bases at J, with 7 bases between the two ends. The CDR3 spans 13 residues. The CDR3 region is CATSDLGRDTQYF. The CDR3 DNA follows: TGTGCCACCAGTGATTTAGGTCGCGATACGCAGTATTTT.

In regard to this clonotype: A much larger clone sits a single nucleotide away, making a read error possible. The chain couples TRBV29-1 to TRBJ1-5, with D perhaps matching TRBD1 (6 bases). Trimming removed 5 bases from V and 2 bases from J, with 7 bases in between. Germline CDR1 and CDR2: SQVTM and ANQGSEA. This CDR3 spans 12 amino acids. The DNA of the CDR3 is TGCAGCGTTCGACAGGGCAATCAGCCCCAGCATTTT. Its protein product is CSVRQGNQPQHF.

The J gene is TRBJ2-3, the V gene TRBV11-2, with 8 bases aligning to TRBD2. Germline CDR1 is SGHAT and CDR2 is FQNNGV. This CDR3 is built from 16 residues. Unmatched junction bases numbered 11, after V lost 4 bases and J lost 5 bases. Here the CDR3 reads CASSSRLARGGDTQYF. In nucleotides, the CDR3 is TGTGCCAGCAGCTCTAGACTAGCGAGAGGTGGAGATACGCAGTATTTT.

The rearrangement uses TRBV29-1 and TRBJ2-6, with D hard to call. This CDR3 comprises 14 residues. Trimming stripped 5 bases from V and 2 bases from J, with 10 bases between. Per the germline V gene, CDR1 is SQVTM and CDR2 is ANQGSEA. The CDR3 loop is CSVSGDAGANVLTF. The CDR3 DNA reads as TGCAGCGTTTCTGGGGATGCTGGGGCCAACGTCCTGACTTTC.

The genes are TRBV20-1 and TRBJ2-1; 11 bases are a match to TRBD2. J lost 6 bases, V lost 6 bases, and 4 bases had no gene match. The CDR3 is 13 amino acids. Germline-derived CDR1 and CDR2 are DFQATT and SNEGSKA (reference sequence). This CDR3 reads CSARLAGSNEQFF. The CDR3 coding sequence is TGCAGTGCCCGACTAGCGGGGAGCAATGAGCAGTTCTTC.

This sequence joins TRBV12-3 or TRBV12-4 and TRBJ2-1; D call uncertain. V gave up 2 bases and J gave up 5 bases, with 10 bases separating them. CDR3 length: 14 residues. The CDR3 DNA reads TGTGCCAGCAGTTTAAGAGGCTTCCACAATGAGCAGTTCTTC. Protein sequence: CASSLRGFHNEQFF.

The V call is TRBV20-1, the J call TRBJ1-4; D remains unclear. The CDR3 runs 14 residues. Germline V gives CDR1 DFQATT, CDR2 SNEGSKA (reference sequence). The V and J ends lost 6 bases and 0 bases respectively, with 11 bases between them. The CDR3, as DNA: TGCAGTGCCAGCAGAGGTGCAACTAATGAAAAACTGTTTTTT. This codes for CSASRGATNEKLFF.

CDR3 amino acids: CASSLEGGGFADTQYF. The CDR3, as DNA: TGTGCCAGCAGTTTAGAAGGAGGGGGCTTTGCAGATACGCAGTATTTT. This chain uses TRBV12-3 or TRBV12-4 with TRBJ2-3; D may be TRBD1 (7 bases). V was cut by 1 base and J by 4 bases, with 15 bases left in between. This CDR3 spans 16 amino acids.

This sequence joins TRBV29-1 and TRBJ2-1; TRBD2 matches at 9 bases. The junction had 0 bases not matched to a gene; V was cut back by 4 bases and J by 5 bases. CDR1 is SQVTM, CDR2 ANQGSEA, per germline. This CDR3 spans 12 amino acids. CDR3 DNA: TGCAGCGTTGGACTAGCGGACAATGAGCAGTTCTTC. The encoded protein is CSVGLADNEQFF.

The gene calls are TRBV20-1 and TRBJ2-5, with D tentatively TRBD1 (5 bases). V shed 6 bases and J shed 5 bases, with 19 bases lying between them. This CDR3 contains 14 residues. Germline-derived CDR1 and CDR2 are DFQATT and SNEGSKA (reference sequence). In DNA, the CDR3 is TGCAGTGCCCCCAAAACCGGGCGACAGGAGACCCAGTACTTC. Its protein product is CSAPKTGRQETQYF.

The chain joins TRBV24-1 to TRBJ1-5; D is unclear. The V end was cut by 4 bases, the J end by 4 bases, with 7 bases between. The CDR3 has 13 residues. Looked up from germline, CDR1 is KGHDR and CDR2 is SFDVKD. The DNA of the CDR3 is TGTGCCACCAGTGAACAGCCTAATCAGCCCCAGCATTTT. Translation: CATSEQPNQPQHF.

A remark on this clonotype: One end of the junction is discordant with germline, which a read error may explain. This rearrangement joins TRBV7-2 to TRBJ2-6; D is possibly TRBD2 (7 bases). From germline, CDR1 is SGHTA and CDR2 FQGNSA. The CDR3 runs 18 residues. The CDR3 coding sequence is TGTGGCAGCAGCCCCGGGGGGCCTTCGAGTTTTGGGGCCAACGTCCTGACTTTC. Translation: CGSSPGGPSSFGANVLTF.